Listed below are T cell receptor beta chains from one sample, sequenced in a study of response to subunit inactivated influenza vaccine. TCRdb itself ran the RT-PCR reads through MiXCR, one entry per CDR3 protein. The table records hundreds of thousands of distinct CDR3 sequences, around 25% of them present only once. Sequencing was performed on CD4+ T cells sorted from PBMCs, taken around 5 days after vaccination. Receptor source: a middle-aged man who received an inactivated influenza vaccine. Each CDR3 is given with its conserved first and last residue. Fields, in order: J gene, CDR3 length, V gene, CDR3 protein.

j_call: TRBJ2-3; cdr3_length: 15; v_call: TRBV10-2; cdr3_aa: CASSEHSTVTDTQYF
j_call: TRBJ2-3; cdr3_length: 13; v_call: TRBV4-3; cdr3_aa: CASSQGGMPTQYF
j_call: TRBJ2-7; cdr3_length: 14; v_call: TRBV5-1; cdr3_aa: CASSAGTGAHEQYF
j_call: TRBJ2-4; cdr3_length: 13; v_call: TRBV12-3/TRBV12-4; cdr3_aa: CASSKEAKNIQYF
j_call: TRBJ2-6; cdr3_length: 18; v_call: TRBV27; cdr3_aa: CASGLAGGYGSGANVLTF
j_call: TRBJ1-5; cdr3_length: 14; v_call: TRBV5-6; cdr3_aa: CASSLGHTPRPQHF
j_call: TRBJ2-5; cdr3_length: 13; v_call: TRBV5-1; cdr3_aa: CASSLGPQETQYF
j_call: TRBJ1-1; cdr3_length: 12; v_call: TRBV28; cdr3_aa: CASSPDRVEAFF
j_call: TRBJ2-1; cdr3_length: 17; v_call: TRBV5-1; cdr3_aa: CASRFSRLTSGTNEQFF
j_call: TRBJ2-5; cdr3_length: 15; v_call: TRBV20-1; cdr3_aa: CSARSATSSQETQYF
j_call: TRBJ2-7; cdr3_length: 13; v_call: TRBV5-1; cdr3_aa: CASSPRTDYEQYF
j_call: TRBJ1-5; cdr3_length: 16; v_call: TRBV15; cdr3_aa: CATSRAGTVSNQPQHF
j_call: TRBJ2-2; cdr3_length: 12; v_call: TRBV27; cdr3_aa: CASSFLVGELFF
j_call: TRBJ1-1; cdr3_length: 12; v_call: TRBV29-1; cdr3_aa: CSVTGWNTEAFF
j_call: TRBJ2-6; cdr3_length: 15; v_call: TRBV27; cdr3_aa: CASSAWTAGANVLTF
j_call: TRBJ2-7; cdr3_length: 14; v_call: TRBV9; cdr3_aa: CASSVGRERYEQYF
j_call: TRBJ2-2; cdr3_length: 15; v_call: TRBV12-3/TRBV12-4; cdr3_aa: CASSPQGVNTGELFF
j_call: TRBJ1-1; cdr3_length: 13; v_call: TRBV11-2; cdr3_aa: CASSVTGVTVNFF
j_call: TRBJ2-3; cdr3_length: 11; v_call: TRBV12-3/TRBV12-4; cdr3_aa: CASSLWGTQYF
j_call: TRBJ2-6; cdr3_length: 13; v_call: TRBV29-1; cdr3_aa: CSVGVSGANVLTF
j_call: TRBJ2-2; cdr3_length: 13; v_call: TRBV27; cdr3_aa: CATRGLDTGELFF